Sequencing of this T cell receptor beta chain was carried out in a study of cytomegalovirus exposure and HLA in healthy donors. Concerning this clone itself: The antigen is not known.

PCR used 60 Vbeta primers and 13 Jbeta primers. Under the authors' procedure: A later analysis counted roughly 74 million unique TCR beta chains, some 12 million shared. Measured with immunoSEQ multiplex PCR; TCRdb has only the in-frame clones, and not every one. V, J and clone size were drawn from that table, and D and trimming were deduced from the DNA. The repertoire table contains about 140,000 clones. The V end was cut by 10 bases, the J end by 4 bases, with 10 bases between. This CDR3 contains 11 residues. CDR1 is SGHTA and CDR2 is FQGNSA in the germline V gene. Study-level findings and limits: The study listed roughly 160 cytomegalovirus-associated TCR beta chains. An ancestry cluster, one associated with Asian ancestry, reportedly showed fewer N-insertions than the approximately 670-donor mean in a later analysis.

The chain links TRBV7-2 to TRBJ2-5; D possibly corresponds to TRBD2 (5 bases). The sequenced sample was PBMCs. This clonotype was obtained from a man between 40 and 49 years old in good health and CMV-seronegative. Here the CDR3 DNA reads TGTGCCATACTCCGGGGAGAGACCCAGTACTTC. It specifies CAILRGETQYF. Using reference TRBV7-2 and TRBJ2-5 for the parts outside the CDR3, the full variable domain is GAGVSQSPSNKVTEKGKDVELRCDPISGHTALYWYRQSLGQGLEFLIYFQGNSAPDKSGLPSDRFSAERTGGSVSTLTIQRTQQEDSAVYLCAILRGETQYFGPGTRLLVL.